Listed below are T cell receptor beta chains from one sample, sequenced in a study of CD8+ T cells in alopecia areata. Profiling relied on immunoSEQ multiplex PCR, and the TCRdb table lists in-frame clones only, not all of them. Among some 120,000 clones listed, roughly 50% were seen once. Material: NKG2D-low CD8+ T cells sorted from blood. Receptor source: a human donor with alopecia areata. Each CDR3 is given with its conserved first and last residue. Fields, in order: clone size, V gene, D gene, J gene, CDR3 DNA, CDR3 protein. A D gene is named only where the DNA matches it firmly. A row's size may be missing; if present it is once, few, many or a size class.

abundance: few
v_gene: TRBV28
d_gene: TRBD1
j_gene: TRBJ2-3
CDR3nt: TGTGCCAGCAGTTTGGGGACAGGGGGGGGCACAGATACGCAGTATTTT
CDR3aa: CASSLGTGGGTDTQYF

abundance: few
v_gene: TRBV30
d_gene: -
j_gene: TRBJ2-2
CDR3nt: TGTGCCTGGAGGCCGACCGGGGAGCTGTTTTTT
CDR3aa: CAWRPTGELFF

abundance: -
v_gene: TRBV9
d_gene: -
j_gene: TRBJ2-3
CDR3nt: TGTGCCAGCAGCCCCTTCCCCGGGCGCACAGATACGCAGTATTTT
CDR3aa: CASSPFPGRTDTQYF

abundance: few
v_gene: TRBV28
d_gene: TRBD2
j_gene: TRBJ2-1
CDR3nt: TGTGCCAGCAGTCCCCAGCGGGAGGAGCAGTTCTTC
CDR3aa: CASSPQREEQFF

abundance: few
v_gene: TRBV30
d_gene: TRBD2
j_gene: TRBJ2-3
CDR3nt: TGTGCCTGGACGGGGGGAGAGGGTACGCAGTATTTT
CDR3aa: CAWTGGEGTQYF

abundance: -
v_gene: TRBV29-1
d_gene: -
j_gene: TRBJ2-5
CDR3nt: TGCAGCGTTTTGGGCTTTCGGGCTCAAGAGACCCAGTACTTC
CDR3aa: CSVLGFRAQETQYF

abundance: -
v_gene: TRBV27
d_gene: -
j_gene: TRBJ2-5
CDR3nt: TGTGCCAGCAACGGGCTAGACGGGACCCAGTACTTC
CDR3aa: CASNGLDGTQYF

abundance: few
v_gene: TRBV29-1
d_gene: TRBD2
j_gene: TRBJ2-5
CDR3nt: TGCAGCGTCCCGACTAGCGGGAGGGCGGAGACCCAGTACTTC
CDR3aa: CSVPTSGRAETQYF

abundance: few
v_gene: TRBV7-9
d_gene: TRBD2
j_gene: TRBJ2-1
CDR3nt: TGTGCCAGCAGCCCGAGCGGGGGCTTCCACAATGAGCAGTTCTTC
CDR3aa: CASSPSGGFHNEQFF

abundance: -
v_gene: TRBV21-1
d_gene: -
j_gene: TRBJ2-1
CDR3nt: TGTGCCAGCAGCAAAGCGGGCTCCTACAATGAGCAGTTCTTC
CDR3aa: CASSKAGSYNEQFF

abundance: few
v_gene: TRBV19
d_gene: -
j_gene: TRBJ2-1
CDR3nt: TGTGCCAGTACGGGCTTTGAGTACAATGAGCAGTTCTTC
CDR3aa: CASTGFEYNEQFF

abundance: -
v_gene: TRBV29-1
d_gene: -
j_gene: TRBJ2-7
CDR3nt: TGCAGCGTTGATAGGGTGCTCTCCTACGAGCAGTACTTC
CDR3aa: CSVDRVLSYEQYF

abundance: -
v_gene: TRBV11-2
d_gene: -
j_gene: TRBJ2-2
CDR3nt: TGTGCCAGCAGCTTAGGGCGGGAGCTGTTTTTT
CDR3aa: CASSLGRELFF

abundance: -
v_gene: TRBV7-2
d_gene: -
j_gene: TRBJ2-1
CDR3nt: TGTGCCAGCAGCGAATACTACAATGAGCAGTTCTTC
CDR3aa: CASSEYYNEQFF

abundance: few
v_gene: TRBV29-1
d_gene: -
j_gene: TRBJ2-1
CDR3nt: TGCAGCGTTGAAGATCTTCTGGAGCTATACAATGAGCAGTTCTTC
CDR3aa: CSVEDLLELYNEQFF

abundance: few
v_gene: TRBV5-6
d_gene: -
j_gene: TRBJ2-7
CDR3nt: TGTGCCAGCAGTACAACAGGGTGGCCCTACGAGCAGTACTTC
CDR3aa: CASSTTGWPYEQYF

abundance: -
v_gene: TRBV5-6
d_gene: -
j_gene: TRBJ2-1
CDR3nt: TGTGCCAGCAGCTTGGTGAACATAAACAATGAGCAGTTCTTC
CDR3aa: CASSLVNINNEQFF

abundance: -
v_gene: TRBV29-1
d_gene: -
j_gene: TRBJ1-1
CDR3nt: TGCAGCGTTGAGGAGAGGGTCCCCGGCTCCATGAACACTGAAGCTTTCTTT
CDR3aa: CSVEERVPGSMNTEAFF

abundance: -
v_gene: TRBV29-1
d_gene: -
j_gene: TRBJ2-2
CDR3nt: TGCAGCGTTGACATAGGGACGTTTGGCGGGGAGCTGTTTTTT
CDR3aa: CSVDIGTFGGELFF

abundance: -
v_gene: TRBV2
d_gene: TRBD1
j_gene: TRBJ1-2
CDR3nt: TGTGCCACCTCGACAGGGGTTGGCTACACCTTC
CDR3aa: CATSTGVGYTF

abundance: -
v_gene: TRBV6-4
d_gene: -
j_gene: TRBJ2-1
CDR3nt: TGTGCCAGCAGTGACGGGGGTGAGCAGTTCTTC
CDR3aa: CASSDGGEQFF

abundance: -
v_gene: TRBV9
d_gene: TRBD2
j_gene: TRBJ2-1
CDR3nt: TGTGCCAGCAGCGTACTAGCGGGTCCCCGGTATGAGCAGTTCTTC
CDR3aa: CASSVLAGPRYEQFF

abundance: -
v_gene: TRBV27
d_gene: -
j_gene: TRBJ2-5
CDR3nt: TGTGCCAGCAGTAGGGGGGAGACCCAGTACTTC
CDR3aa: CASSRGETQYF

abundance: -
v_gene: TRBV29-1
d_gene: -
j_gene: TRBJ1-1
CDR3nt: TGCAGCGTTGCTGCGGTCGGGGGCACTGAAGCTTTCTTT
CDR3aa: CSVAAVGGTEAFF

abundance: -
v_gene: TRBV9
d_gene: TRBD1
j_gene: TRBJ2-5
CDR3nt: TGTGCCAGCAGCGAGGGGGACAGAAAAGAGACCCAGTACTTC
CDR3aa: CASSEGDRKETQYF

abundance: once
v_gene: TRBV30
d_gene: -
j_gene: TRBJ2-5
CDR3nt: TGTGCCTGGGTCTCGCCCCCGGCCCAGTACTTC
CDR3aa: CAWVSPPAQYF

abundance: -
v_gene: TRBV29-1
d_gene: TRBD1
j_gene: TRBJ2-2
CDR3nt: TGCAGCGCATCGACAGGGGACGGGGAGCTGTTTTTT
CDR3aa: CSASTGDGELFF

abundance: few
v_gene: TRBV14
d_gene: -
j_gene: TRBJ2-1
CDR3nt: TGTGCCAGCAGCCACGGATACAATGAGCAGTTCTTC
CDR3aa: CASSHGYNEQFF

abundance: -
v_gene: TRBV2
d_gene: -
j_gene: TRBJ1-1
CDR3nt: TGTGCCAGCATTGGGTACGGCTCCAGTGAAGCTTTCTTT
CDR3aa: CASIGYGSSEAFF

abundance: -
v_gene: TRBV29-1
d_gene: -
j_gene: TRBJ2-3
CDR3nt: TGCAGCGTTGTCGGGACAAGAGACACAGATACGCAGTATTTT
CDR3aa: CSVVGTRDTDTQYF

abundance: -
v_gene: TRBV19
d_gene: -
j_gene: TRBJ2-2
CDR3nt: TGTGCCAGTAGTATCAAATCCACCGGGGAGCTGTTTTTT
CDR3aa: CASSIKSTGELFF

abundance: -
v_gene: TRBV30
d_gene: -
j_gene: TRBJ1-2
CDR3nt: TGTGCCTGGATTAGGGCTGACTATGGCTACACCTTC
CDR3aa: CAWIRADYGYTF

abundance: -
v_gene: TRBV29-1
d_gene: TRBD2
j_gene: TRBJ2-1
CDR3nt: TGCAGCGTTGATGGGCAACTAGCGGGAGTTCAGTTCTTC
CDR3aa: CSVDGQLAGVQFF

abundance: few
v_gene: TRBV29-1
d_gene: -
j_gene: TRBJ2-2
CDR3nt: TGCAGCGTTCGACGCGGGGAGCTGTTTTTT
CDR3aa: CSVRRGELFF

abundance: -
v_gene: TRBV28
d_gene: -
j_gene: TRBJ2-3
CDR3nt: TGTGCCAGCAGTTTCCAAGCAGATACGCAGTATTTT
CDR3aa: CASSFQADTQYF